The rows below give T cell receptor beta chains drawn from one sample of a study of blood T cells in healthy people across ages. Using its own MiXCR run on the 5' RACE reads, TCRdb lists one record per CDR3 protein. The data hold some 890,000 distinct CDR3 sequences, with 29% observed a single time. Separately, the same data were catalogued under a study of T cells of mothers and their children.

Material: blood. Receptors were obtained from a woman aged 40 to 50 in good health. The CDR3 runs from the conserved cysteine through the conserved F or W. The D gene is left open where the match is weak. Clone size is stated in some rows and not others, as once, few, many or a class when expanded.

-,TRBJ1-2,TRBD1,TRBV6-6,TGTGCCAGCAGTACCCGGACAGGGGAGGACTATGGCTACACCTTC,CASSTRTGEDYGYTF
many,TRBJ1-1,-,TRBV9,TGTGCCAGCTCACCTAGGGGGGACACTGAAGCTTTCTTT,CASSPRGDTEAFF
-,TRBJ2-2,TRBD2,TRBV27,TGTGCCAGCAGTTTAGGGCGGGGGGACCACACCGGGGAGCTGTTTTTT,CASSLGRGDHTGELFF
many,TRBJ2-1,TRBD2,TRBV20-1,TGCAGTGCTAGAGATGTTGCGGGGGGCGTCAACAATGAGCAGTTCTTC,CSARDVAGGVNNEQFF
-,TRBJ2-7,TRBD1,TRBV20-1,TGCAGTGCTAGTAGCCGGACAGGGGATTACGAGCAGTACTTC,CSASSRTGDYEQYF
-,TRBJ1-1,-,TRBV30,TGTGCCTGGAGCCAAGCGGGTTCAGCTTTCTTT,CAWSQAGSAFF
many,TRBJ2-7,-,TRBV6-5,TGTGCCAGCGAGGGGAACAACGAGCAGTACTTC,CASEGNNEQYF
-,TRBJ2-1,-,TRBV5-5,TGTGCCAGCACCCCGGGTGAGGACATTCGGACCCTCGAGCAGTTCTTC,CASTPGEDIRTLEQFF
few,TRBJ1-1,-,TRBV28,TGTGCCAGTAAGTTAGGGGGAGGCACTGAAGCTTTCTTT,CASKLGGGTEAFF
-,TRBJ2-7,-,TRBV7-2,TGTGCCAGCAGTTTTGGCCCCGACAGCCCTGCCTACGAGCAGTACTTC,CASSFGPDSPAYEQYF
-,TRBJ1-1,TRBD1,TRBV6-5,TGTGCCAGCAGTTGGGTAGGAGACAGGGGTTACGAAGCTTTCTTT,CASSWVGDRGYEAFF
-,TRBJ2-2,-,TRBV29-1,TGCAGCGTGGAAGAGGCAGACACCGGGGAGCTGTTTTTT,CSVEEADTGELFF
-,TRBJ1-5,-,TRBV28,TGTGCCAGCACGCCGGGTAGCAATCAGCCCCAGCATTTT,CASTPGSNQPQHF
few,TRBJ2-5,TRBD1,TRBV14,TGTGCCAGCAGCTTCACCCCCCTGGCACAGGGGAAAGAGACCCAGTACTTC,CASSFTPLAQGKETQYF
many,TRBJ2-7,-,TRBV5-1,TGCGCCAGCAGCTTGGGAGACAGTATGTACGAGCAGTACTTC,CASSLGDSMYEQYF
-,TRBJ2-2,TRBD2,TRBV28,TGTGCCAGCAGTTTGGAAGGCGCGGGGGGGCTCGGGGAGCTGTTTTTT,CASSLEGAGGLGELFF
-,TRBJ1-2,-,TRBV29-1,TGCAGCGTTGAAGCGGCAGCAACTAACTATGGCTACACCTTC,CSVEAAATNYGYTF
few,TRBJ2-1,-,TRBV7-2,TGTGCCAGCAGCCTCCGGATAAACTACGAGCAGTTCTTC,CASSLRINYEQFF
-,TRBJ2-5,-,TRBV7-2,TGTGCCAGCAGCTTAGGTGGAGGGGGGGCTAGGGAGACCCAGTACTTC,CASSLGGGGARETQYF
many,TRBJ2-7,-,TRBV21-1,TGTGCCAGCTGCTATGCTGCGCAGGGGAGCGAGCAGTACTTC,CASCYAAQGSEQYF
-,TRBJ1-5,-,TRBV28,TGTGCCAGCAGCGAAGTCCAGAGCAATCAGCCCCAGCATTTT,CASSEVQSNQPQHF
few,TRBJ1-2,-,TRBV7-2,TGTGCCAGCAGCCGTGCCGGGACACAATATAACTATGGCTACACCTTC,CASSRAGTQYNYGYTF
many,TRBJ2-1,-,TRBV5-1,TGCGCCAGCAGCTGGACCACTTCCTCCTACAATGAGCAGTTCTTC,CASSWTTSSYNEQFF
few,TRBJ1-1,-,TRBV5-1,TGCGCCAGCAGCTGGAGGGGCGCGGGGAACACTGAAGCTTTCTTT,CASSWRGAGNTEAFF
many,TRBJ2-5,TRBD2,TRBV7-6,TGTGCCAGCAGCTTACGGTTCGGGACTAGGAATGAGACCCAGTACTTC,CASSLRFGTRNETQYF
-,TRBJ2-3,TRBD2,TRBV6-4,TGTGCCAGTAGTGACAGCGGGGGGGCCACAGGTACGCAGTATTTT,CASSDSGGATGTQYF
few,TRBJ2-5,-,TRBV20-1,TGCAGTGCTAGAGACCCGGGGAATATCGAGACCCAGTACTTC,CSARDPGNIETQYF
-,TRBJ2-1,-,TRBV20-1,TGCAGTGCTAGAGATCGTCTCTCCTACAATGAGCAGTTCTTC,CSARDRLSYNEQFF
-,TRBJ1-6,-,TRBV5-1,TGCGCCAGCAGCTGGGAGGGCGACCTGTATAATTCACCCCTCCACTTT,CASSWEGDLYNSPLHF
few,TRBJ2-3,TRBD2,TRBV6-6,TGTGCCAGCAGTCCCCTCCGGCGGGGGGGCACAGATACGCAGTATTTT,CASSPLRRGGTDTQYF
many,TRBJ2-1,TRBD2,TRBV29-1,TGCAGCGTGAAAAGCGGGGCTGATGAGCAGTTCTTC,CSVKSGADEQFF
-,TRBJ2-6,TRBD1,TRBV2,TGTGCCAGCAGGAGGGACAGGGCCCGCTCTGGGGCCAACGTCCTGACTTTC,CASRRDRARSGANVLTF
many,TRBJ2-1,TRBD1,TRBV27,TGTGCCAGCCTCGCCGGGACAGGGGTCAATGAGCAGTTCTTC,CASLAGTGVNEQFF
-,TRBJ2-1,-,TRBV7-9,TGTGCCAGCAGCCCCCAGGTTTCCGGGGCTAGCTCCTACAATGAGCAGTTCTTC,CASSPQVSGASSYNEQFF
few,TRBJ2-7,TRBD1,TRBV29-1,TGCAGCGTTGAGCCCGACAGGGGTTCCTACGAGCAGTACTTC,CSVEPDRGSYEQYF
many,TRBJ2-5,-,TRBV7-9,TGTGCCAGCAGCCCAAGAATCCTAGCGTCGGGTGAGACCCAGTACTTC,CASSPRILASGETQYF
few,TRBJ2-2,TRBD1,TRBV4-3,TGCGCCAGCAGCCCGGGGACAGGGTGGGCCGGGGAGCTGTTTTTT,CASSPGTGWAGELFF
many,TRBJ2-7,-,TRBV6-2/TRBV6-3,TGTGCCAGCAGTTCGGTGCGGAGGGCCTACGAGCAGTACTTC,CASSSVRRAYEQYF
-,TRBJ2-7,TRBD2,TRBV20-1,TGCAGTGCTAGTGTACTAGCGGATAAGTCCCGCTACAATGAGCAGTACTTC,CSASVLADKSRYNEQYF
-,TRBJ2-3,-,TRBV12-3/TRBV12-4,TGTGCCAGCAGTTTACCAGGAGACACAGATACGCAGTATTTT,CASSLPGDTDTQYF
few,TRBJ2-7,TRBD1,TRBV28,TGTGCCAGCAGGAATCGACAGGGGACCTACGAGCAGTACTTC,CASRNRQGTYEQYF
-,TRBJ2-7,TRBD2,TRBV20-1,TGCAGTGCTAGTCTCCAGCGGGGTCACAATGAGCAGTACTTC,CSASLQRGHNEQYF